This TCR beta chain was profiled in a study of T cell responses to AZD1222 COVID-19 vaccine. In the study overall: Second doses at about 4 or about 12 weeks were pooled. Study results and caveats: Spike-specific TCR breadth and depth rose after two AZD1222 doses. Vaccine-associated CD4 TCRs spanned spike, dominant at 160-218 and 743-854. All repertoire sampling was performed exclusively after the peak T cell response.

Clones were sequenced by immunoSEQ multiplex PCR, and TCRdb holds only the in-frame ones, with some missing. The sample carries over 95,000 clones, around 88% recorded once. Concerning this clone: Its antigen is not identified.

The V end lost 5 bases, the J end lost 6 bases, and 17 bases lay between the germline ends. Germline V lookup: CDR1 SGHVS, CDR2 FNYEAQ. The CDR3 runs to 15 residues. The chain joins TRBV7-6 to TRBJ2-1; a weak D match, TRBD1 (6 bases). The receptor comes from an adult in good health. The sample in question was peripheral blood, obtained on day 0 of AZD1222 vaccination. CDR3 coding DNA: TGTGCCAGCAGCCCCCAAGGCAGGGGTAGCAATGAGCAGTTCTTC. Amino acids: CASSPQGRGSNEQFF.